Each of the 16 T cell receptor beta chains below was sequenced from the same sample in a study of siplizumab effects on memory and regulatory T cells. Assay: immunoSEQ multiplex PCR; the TCRdb copy retains only in-frame clones and omits some. The table has around 100,000 clones, 85% to 95% seen once. Input material: non-Treg CD4+ T cells sorted from blood. The origin of the receptors is a human donor in good health.

This clone is a singleton in its sample. In nucleotides, the CDR3 is TGTGCCAGCAGTCCGAGTGGGTCGGGGCGCGGGAGTGGGGAGCTGTTTTTT. Translation gives CASSPSGSGRGSGELFF. This chain uses TRBV11-3 with TRBJ2-2; TRBD2 agrees at 7 bases. With V trimmed by 6 bases and J by 8 bases, 18 bases remained unmatched. This CDR3 has 17 amino acids. CDR1 is SGHNT, CDR2 YENEEA, per germline.

The chain links TRBV10-3 to TRBJ2-7; no definite D call. The germline V gene encodes CDR1 ENHRY and CDR2 SYGVKD. V was trimmed by 5 bases and J by 0 bases, leaving 11 bases between them. The CDR3 sequence is 14 residues long. The chain's CDR3 is CAISPTPSSYEQYF. The CDR3 region has the DNA TGTGCCATCAGTCCGACACCGAGCTCCTACGAGCAGTACTTC.

The J gene is TRBJ1-4, the V gene TRBV30; no clear D. The V and J ends lost 2 bases and 3 bases respectively, with 16 bases between them. The CDR3 covers 16 residues. The germline V gene has CDR1 GTSNPN and CDR2 SVGIG (reference sequence). The CDR3 region is CAWSLASRPPNEKLFF. CDR3 sequence (DNA): TGTGCCTGGAGTCTAGCTTCCCGGCCACCTAATGAAAAACTGTTTTTT.

This chain links TRBV9 with TRBJ2-1; tentatively, D is TRBD2 (6 bases). V dropped 4 bases and J dropped 4 bases, with 18 bases sitting between them. CDR1 is SGDLS and CDR2 is YYNGEE in the germline V gene. The CDR3 is made up of 16 amino acids. The CDR3 DNA follows: TGTGCCAGCAGCTCAGACGGGACTCTCCTATACAATGAGCAGTTCTTC. Its protein product is CASSSDGTLLYNEQFF. The variable domain in full, with the rest retrieved from reference TRBV9 and TRBJ2-1, is DSGVTQTPKHLITATGQRVTLRCSPRSGDLSVYWYQQSLDQGLQFLIQYYNGEERAKGNILERFSAQQFPDLHSELNLSSLELGDSALYFCASSSDGTLLYNEQFFGPGTRLTVL.

The chain is built from TRBV6-5 and TRBJ1-2; TRBD1 matches at 7 bases. Germline assignment: CDR1 MNHEY and CDR2 SVGAGI. V was pared by 2 bases and J by 0 bases, with 3 bases of the junction left unmatched. This CDR3 has 15 residues. CDR3: CASSYTGTANYGYTF. In DNA form, the CDR3 reads TGTGCCAGCAGTTACACCGGGACAGCTAACTATGGCTACACCTTC.

The chain recombines TRBV11-2 with TRBJ2-1; D gene uncertain. Per the germline V gene, CDR1 is SGHAT and CDR2 is FQNNGV. The CDR3 loop spans 17 amino acids. Trimming left V 0 bases short and J 0 bases short, with 12 bases between. The CDR3 DNA reads TGTGCCAGCAGCTTAGATCTTTTGGTCCGCTCCTACAATGAGCAGTTCTTC. It yields the protein CASSLDLLVRSYNEQFF.

The chain carries TRBV29-1 and TRBJ2-1; 7 bases fit TRBD1. The CDR3 spans 12 residues. Germline CDR1 reads SQVTM; CDR2 reads ANQGSEA. The V gene end was trimmed by 6 bases and the J gene end by 4 bases; junction bases not matched to a gene: 3. The CDR3 loop is CSVDRDYNEQFF. The CDR3 nucleotides read TGCAGCGTAGACAGGGATTACAATGAGCAGTTCTTC.

In its sample, this clone was seen a few times. The rearrangement joins TRBV6-1 to TRBJ1-3; no clear D. This CDR3 has 14 residues. Between the trimmed V and J ends, which lost 5 bases and 2 bases, there was a span of 10 bases. CDR1 is MNHNS and CDR2 is SASEGT in the germline V gene. The CDR3 region has the DNA TGTGCCAGCAGTCCGGTCATCGCTGGAAACACCATATATTTT. Translation: CASSPVIAGNTIYF.

The gene calls are TRBV19 and TRBJ2-1; D is perhaps TRBD1 or TRBD2 (6 bases each). Looked up from germline, CDR1 is LNHDA and CDR2 is SQIVND (reference sequence). Trimming shortened V by 3 bases and J by 9 bases, and 18 bases separated the two germline ends. The CDR3 runs 15 residues. CDR3: CASSIEGGALSEQFF. CDR3 nucleotides: TGTGCCAGTAGTATCGAGGGGGGCGCCCTCAGTGAGCAGTTCTTC. The complete variable domain, with remaining parts taken from reference TRBV19 and TRBJ2-1, reads DGGITQSPKYLFRKEGQNVTLSCEQNLNHDAMYWYRQDPGQGLRLIYYSQIVNDFQKGDIAEGYSVSREKKESFPLTVTSAQKNPTAFYLCASSIEGGALSEQFFGPGTRLTVL.

The V and J genes are TRBV13 and TRBJ2-2, with 7 bases identical to TRBD1. In germline, CDR1 is PRHDT, CDR2 FYEKMQ (reference sequence). The CDR3 extends over 14 amino acids. The J segment lost 5 bases and the V segment lost 5 bases, leaving 5 bases of the junction unmatched. CDR3 protein: CASSLNRGTGELFF. CDR3 DNA: TGTGCCAGCAGCCTAAACAGGGGAACCGGGGAGCTGTTTTTT.

The chain is built from TRBV4-1 and TRBJ1-2; D gene ambiguous. Germline loops: CDR1 MGHRA, CDR2 YSYEKL. V was shortened by 4 bases and J by 0 bases, with 9 bases between the two germline ends. The CDR3 totals 14 residues. CDR3 DNA sequence: TGCGCCAGCAGCCTTAGTTCAGCTAACTATGGCTACACCTTC. This codes for CASSLSSANYGYTF.

The chain couples TRBV10-3 to TRBJ2-3; 9 nucleotides line up with TRBD1. Germline assignment: CDR1 ENHRY and CDR2 SYGVKD. The CDR3 is 15 amino acids. Unmatched junction bases numbered 8, after V lost 6 bases and J lost 4 bases. CDR3 region: CAISGPGQGSDTQYF. The DNA for the CDR3 is TGTGCCATCAGCGGACCGGGACAGGGATCAGATACGCAGTATTTT.

This chain joins TRBV29-1 and TRBJ2-1, with D perhaps TRBD2 (7 bases). Germline CDR1 and CDR2: SQVTM and ANQGSEA. V was shortened by 6 bases and J by 7 bases, with 16 bases between the two germline ends. The CDR3 sequence is 13 residues long. The CDR3 coding sequence is TGCAGCGTAGCACTGGGGGGGCGGAATGAGCAGTTCTTC. Translated, it gives CSVALGGRNEQFF.

V and J are TRBV9 and TRBJ2-5; 9 nucleotides agree with TRBD2. From germline, CDR1 is SGDLS and CDR2 YYNGEE. J gave up 5 bases and V 4 bases, and 6 bases lay outside the gene matches. This CDR3 contains 14 residues. The chain's CDR3 is CASSPGLAVETQYF. DNA of the CDR3: TGTGCCAGCAGCCCGGGACTAGCAGTGGAGACCCAGTACTTC.

The chain couples TRBV19 to TRBJ2-3; TRBD2 agrees at 9 bases. The CDR3 runs 17 residues. V lost 0 bases and J lost 0; bases outside the gene matches: 4. Germline V lookup: CDR1 LNHDA, CDR2 SQIVND (reference sequence). The CDR3 loop is CASSIEASGASTDTQYF. For the CDR3, the DNA is TGTGCCAGTAGTATAGAGGCTAGCGGGGCTAGCACAGATACGCAGTATTTT.

The chain recombines TRBV6-5 with TRBJ1-6, with D maybe TRBD1 (5 bases). The CDR3 totals 14 residues. The V end was cut by 2 bases, the J end by 5 bases, with 7 bases between. CDR1 is MNHEY, CDR2 SVGAGI, per germline. The CDR3 region has the DNA TGTGCCAGCAGTTACAAGGGGCATAATTCACCCCTCCACTTT. This encodes CASSYKGHNSPLHF.